A single T cell receptor (beta chain) is shown here with its context. Here immunoSEQ multiplex PCR was the method, and the copy in TCRdb shows in-frame clones only, minus some. The sample yields about 76,000 clones, roughly 90% seen once. This entry comes from a study of technical replicates of blood from several donors. Sequencing was carried out using T cells isolated from PBMCs. This TCR was recovered from a human donor in good health.

DNA for the CDR3: TGCGCCAGCTCACCAACCACAGGGTCGAACGAGCAGTTCTTC. The encoded protein is CASSPTTGSNEQFF. The V call is TRBV5-1, the J call TRBJ2-1; tentative D call: TRBD1 (6 bases). Trimming left V 7 bases short and J 10 bases short, with 21 bases between. The germline V gene has CDR1 SGHRS and CDR2 YFSETQ. This CDR3 region has 14 residues.